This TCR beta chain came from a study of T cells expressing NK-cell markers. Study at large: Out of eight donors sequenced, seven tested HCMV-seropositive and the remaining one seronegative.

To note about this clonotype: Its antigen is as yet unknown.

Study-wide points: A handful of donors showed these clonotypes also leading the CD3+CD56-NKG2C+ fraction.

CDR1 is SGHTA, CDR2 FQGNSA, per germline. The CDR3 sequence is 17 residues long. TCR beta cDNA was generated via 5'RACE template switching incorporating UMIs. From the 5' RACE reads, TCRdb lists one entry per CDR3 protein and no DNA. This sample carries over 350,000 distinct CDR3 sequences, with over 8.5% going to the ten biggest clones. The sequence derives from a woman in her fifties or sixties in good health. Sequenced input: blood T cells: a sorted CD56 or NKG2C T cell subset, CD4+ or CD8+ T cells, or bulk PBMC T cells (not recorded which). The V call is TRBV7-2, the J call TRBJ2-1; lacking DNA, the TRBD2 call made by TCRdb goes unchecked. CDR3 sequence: CASSLSRTSGNYNEQFF.